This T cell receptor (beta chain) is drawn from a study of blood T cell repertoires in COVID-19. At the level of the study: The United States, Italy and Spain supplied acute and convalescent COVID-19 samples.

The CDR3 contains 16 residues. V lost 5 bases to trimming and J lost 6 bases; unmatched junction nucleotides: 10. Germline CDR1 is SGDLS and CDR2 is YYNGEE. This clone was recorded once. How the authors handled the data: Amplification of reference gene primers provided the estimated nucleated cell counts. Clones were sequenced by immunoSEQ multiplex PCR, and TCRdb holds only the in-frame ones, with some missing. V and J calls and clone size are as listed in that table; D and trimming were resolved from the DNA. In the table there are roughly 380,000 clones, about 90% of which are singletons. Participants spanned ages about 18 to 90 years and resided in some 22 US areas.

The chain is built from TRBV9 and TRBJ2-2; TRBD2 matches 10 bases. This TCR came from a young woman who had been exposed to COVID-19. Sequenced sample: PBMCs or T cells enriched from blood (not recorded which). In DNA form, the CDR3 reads TGTGCCAGCAGGGGGATGGCTAGCGGGAGATCCGGGGAGCTGTTTTTT. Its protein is CASRGMASGRSGELFF.